This T cell receptor beta chain originates from a study of monozygotic twins with inflammatory bowel disease. CDR1 and CDR2 from the germline V gene are LGHDT and YNNKEL (reference sequence). This CDR3 has 15 residues. The authors made each sample's cDNA in eight separate reactions. Reanalyzing the 5' RACE reads, TCRdb keeps one entry per CDR3 protein, without DNA. Recorded for this sample: about 300,000 distinct CDR3 sequences. The chain links TRBV3-1 to TRBJ2-7; TCRdb gives TRBD2 as the D gene, but with no DNA this cannot be confirmed. Sequenced input: blood. This TCR came from a human donor with ulcerative colitis or Crohn's disease, or a healthy co-twin of an affected twin (not recorded which). This CDR3 reads CASSHTGLPANEQYF.